Listed below are T cell receptor beta chains from one sample, sequenced in a study of cytomegalovirus exposure and HLA in healthy donors. The assay was immunoSEQ multiplex PCR, and TCRdb's table has in-frame clones only and misses some. The sample contains 90,000 to 120,000 clones, more than 65% of which appear only once. The sample was PBMCs. These receptors originate from a man aged 30 to 45 in good health and CMV-seronegative. Each CDR3 is given with its conserved first and last residue. The order of the fields is V gene, J gene, CDR3 length, CDR3 protein.

>TRBV2|TRBJ2-7|18
CASSEALLAGSSYYEQYF
>TRBV6-6|TRBJ1-1|15
CASSYLTGDVAEAFF
>TRBV5-1|TRBJ2-7|15
CASSSTGVYSYEQYF
>TRBV6-5|TRBJ1-2|13
CASSYSGRNGYTF
>TRBV9|TRBJ2-1|14
CASSATIGANEQFF
>TRBV28|TRBJ2-3|15
CASSYQGSLGDTQYF
>TRBV5-1|TRBJ1-1|16
CASSLDRGGENTEAFF
>TRBV4-1|TRBJ2-3|18
CASSPYEGREGPLDTQYF
>TRBV4-1|TRBJ1-5|15
CASSQDREGWQPQHF
>TRBV4-1|TRBJ2-3|15
CASSPGQGGTDTQYF
>TRBV5-4|TRBJ1-1|15
CASSPENRKGTEAFF
>TRBV7-9|TRBJ1-5|14
CASSVAGNNQPQHF
>TRBV28|TRBJ1-2|11
CASSLSYGYTF
>TRBV18|TRBJ2-1|15
CASSPTTSSYNEQFF
>TRBV5-8|TRBJ2-7|13
CASRDRANYEQYF
>TRBV11-2|TRBJ1-3|14
CASSYIGGGNTIYF
>TRBV7-6|TRBJ2-1|14
CASSRAGSYNEQFF
>TRBV7-9|TRBJ2-1|13
CASSRYQGSEQFF
>TRBV7-2|TRBJ1-1|15
CASNRWGGSNTEAFF
>TRBV4-1|TRBJ2-7|17
CASSPLGWGTAAYEQYF
>TRBV28|TRBJ2-7|15
CASRAAGTGAYEQYF
>TRBV19|TRBJ1-5|14
CASSSQGFNQPQHF
>TRBV5-4|TRBJ1-4|17
CASSLYELNPTNEKLFF
>TRBV7-9|TRBJ2-7|17
CASSLNLAGLSSYEQYF
>TRBV6-5|TRBJ2-7|14
CASSYGLNSYEQYF
>TRBV30|TRBJ2-5|13
CAWMASGKETQYF
>TRBV28|TRBJ2-7|12
CASSPDSYEQYF
>TRBV4-1|TRBJ1-2|15
CASSQLPRGAIGYTF
>TRBV14|TRBJ2-7|16
CASSLTSGGPYYEQYF
>TRBV25-1|TRBJ1-1|13
CASSESGQVRAFF
>TRBV25-1|TRBJ2-1|15
CASSSSGTGTREQFF
>TRBV5-1|TRBJ1-6|15
CASSLAAGDNSPLHF
>TRBV9|TRBJ1-2|12
CASAGTGHGYTF
>TRBV9|TRBJ2-2|14
CASSVGQYTGELFF
>TRBV9|TRBJ2-7|14
CASSVSGRSYEQYF
>TRBV2|TRBJ1-5|16
CASSEEVGGVGQPQHF
>TRBV7-9|TRBJ1-6|11
CASSQDNPLHF
>TRBV28|TRBJ2-6|16
CASSWEVGYGANVLTF
>TRBV11-2|TRBJ2-7|15
CASSFLPGGDYEQYF
>TRBV7-9|TRBJ2-7|18
CASSSSGLAGGSGYEQYF
>TRBV6-1|TRBJ1-1|15
CASSEHGRPVTEAFF
>TRBV15|TRBJ2-5|14
CATSGGREQETQYF
>TRBV25-1|TRBJ2-1|16
CATKSRGEGSYNEQFF
>TRBV7-9|TRBJ1-4|13
CASSYPLNEKLFF
>TRBV30|TRBJ1-5|14
CAGTWGRGEQPQHF
>TRBV5-1|TRBJ1-2|13
CASSPDSNYGYTF
>TRBV7-9|TRBJ1-2|13
CASSLGTYYGYTF
>TRBV6-4|TRBJ2-7|15
CASSAIAGESTEQYF
>TRBV11-2|TRBJ1-1|12
CASSAGQSEAFF
>TRBV5-1|TRBJ2-7|12
CASSPHRSEQYF
>TRBV4-1|TRBJ1-5|14
CASSPWSDNQPQHF
>TRBV9|TRBJ2-6|15
CASSSWDTRANVLTF
>TRBV30|TRBJ1-2|13
CAWSVDRGYGYTF
>TRBV6-4|TRBJ2-7|15
CATRGHRGVSYEQYF
>TRBV10-3|TRBJ2-5|15
CAIGGAGGLQETQYF